This is a list of T cell receptor beta chains from one sample in a study of regulatory T cells in long-lasting Graves disease. Via MiXCR, TCRdb re-called the multiplex PCR reads, giving one row per CDR3 protein. The repertoire holds 200,000 to 250,000 distinct CDR3 sequences, with around 20% as singletons. The same data also went into a second study, on T cells in Graves' hyperthyroidism and ophthalmopathy.

The sample consisted of peripheral blood mononuclear cells (PBMCs), taken at new diagnosis, from a patient treated with antithyroid drugs. Receptors were obtained from a woman aged 25 to 39 with Graves disease. Each CDR3 is given with its conserved first and last residue. A D gene is named only where the DNA matches it firmly. Size is omitted from some rows. Given values are once, few, many or a class for expanded clones.

cdr3_aa | cdr3_nt | v_call | d_call | clone_size | j_call
CGGQGAPLSNEKLFF | TGTGGGGGACAGGGGGCACCTCTCTCTAATGAAAAACTGTTTTTT | TRBV25-1 | TRBD1 | few | TRBJ1-4
CASTRIPRQASTDTQYF | TGTGCCAGCACCCGAATCCCTAGACAGGCTAGCACAGATACGCAGTATTTT | TRBV27 | . | many | TRBJ2-3
CASSLDRGSGRWLGEQYF | TGTGCCAGCAGCTTAGATCGAGGTAGCGGGAGGTGGTTGGGCGAGCAGTACTTC | TRBV7-8 | TRBD2 | . | TRBJ2-7
CASSPSQFGYTF | TGTGCCAGCTCACCGTCCCAATTCGGCTACACCTTC | TRBV18 | . | many | TRBJ1-2
CASSNGHSNTEAFF | TGTGCCAGCAGCAACGGACACTCGAACACTGAAGCTTTCTTT | TRBV7-9 | . | many | TRBJ1-1
CAISDGPGGTDTQYF | TGTGCCATCAGTGATGGGCCAGGGGGCACAGATACGCAGTATTTT | TRBV10-3 | . | few | TRBJ2-3
CATSKITGRGTQEKLFF | TGTGCTACCAGTAAGATCACAGGGAGGGGAACTCAGGAAAAACTGTTTTTT | TRBV19 | . | many | TRBJ1-4
CAWSVRGKSSEKLFF | TGTGCCTGGAGTGTACGAGGCAAATCCTCTGAAAAACTGTTTTTT | TRBV30 | . | few | TRBJ1-4
CASSYGGSYPPDTQYF | TGTGCCAGCAGTTACGGCGGCTCCTACCCCCCAGATACGCAGTATTTT | TRBV6-5 | . | many | TRBJ2-3
CASSGRQGRVSPLHF | TGTGCCAGCAGCGGGAGACAGGGGAGAGTTTCACCCCTCCACTTT | TRBV5-1 | TRBD1 | many | TRBJ1-6
CASTAGPRSSYEQYF | TGTGCCAGTACCGCGGGACCGCGCTCCTCCTACGAGCAGTACTTC | TRBV19 | . | . | TRBJ2-7
CASSPSVAKNIQYF | TGTGCCAGCTCACCCAGCGTGGCCAAAAACATTCAGTACTTC | TRBV18 | . | many | TRBJ2-4
CASSPRQTEAFF | TGTGCCAGCAGCCCCCGACAGACTGAAGCTTTCTTT | TRBV28 | . | many | TRBJ1-1
CASSRYRTGRLDTGELFF | TGTGCCAGCAGCCGATACAGGACAGGGAGGTTGGACACCGGGGAGCTGTTTTTT | TRBV7-8 | TRBD1 | many | TRBJ2-2
CASSPGRMWNYGYTF | TGTGCCAGCAGCCCCGGACGGATGTGGAACTATGGCTACACCTTC | TRBV2 | . | many | TRBJ1-2
CASSQGGRHTEAFF | TGCGCCAGCAGCCAAGGGGGCCGGCACACTGAAGCTTTCTTT | TRBV4-1 | . | many | TRBJ1-1
CATSSPGGLNQPQHF | TGTGCCACCAGCTCCCCAGGGGGCTTGAATCAGCCCCAGCATTTT | TRBV15 | TRBD1 | many | TRBJ1-5
CASSLEDRPSGNTIYF | TGCGCCAGCAGCTTGGAAGACAGGCCCTCTGGAAACACCATATATTTT | TRBV5-1 | . | . | TRBJ1-3
CASAGGANQPQHF | TGTGCCTCGGCAGGGGGGGCCAATCAGCCCCAGCATTTT | TRBV19 | TRBD1 | . | TRBJ1-5
CASSPKRPTGRLAKNIQYF | TGTGCCAGCAGCCCTAAACGCCCGACAGGCCGATTAGCCAAAAACATTCAGTACTTC | TRBV7-3 | . | many | TRBJ2-4
CASSLAGQGRVYNEQFF | TGTGCCAGCAGTTTAGCGGGTCAGGGAAGGGTCTACAATGAGCAGTTCTTC | TRBV27 | . | few | TRBJ2-1
CASSSQGGLIAGELFF | TGTGCCAGCAGTTCCCAAGGGGGCCTCATCGCCGGGGAGCTGTTTTTT | TRBV12-3/TRBV12-4 | TRBD1 | . | TRBJ2-2
CASRGTSGNTGELFF | TGCGCCAGCAGAGGGACTAGCGGGAACACCGGGGAGCTGTTTTTT | TRBV5-1 | TRBD2 | many | TRBJ2-2
CASSYEGVNTEAFF | TGTGCCAGCAGTTACGAGGGGGTGAACACTGAAGCTTTCTTT | TRBV27 | . | few | TRBJ1-1
CSAKTSGNYNEQFF | TGCAGTGCTAAGACTAGCGGGAACTACAATGAGCAGTTCTTC | TRBV20-1 | TRBD2 | many | TRBJ2-1
CSARVGDRSGYEQYF | TGCAGTGCTAGAGTCGGAGACAGGTCGGGCTACGAGCAGTACTTC | TRBV20-1 | . | many | TRBJ2-7
CASSGTGIGPGNTIYF | TGTGCCAGCAGCGGGACAGGGATTGGGCCTGGAAACACCATATATTTT | TRBV7-9 | TRBD1 | many | TRBJ1-3
CASSLNGGLYGYTF | TGTGCCAGCAGCTTAAATGGGGGGCTCTATGGCTACACCTTC | TRBV11-2 | . | many | TRBJ1-2
CSARKGNTEAFF | TGCAGTGCTAGAAAGGGAAACACTGAAGCTTTCTTT | TRBV20-1 | . | many | TRBJ1-1
CASRQGATWNEQFF | TGTGCCAGCAGACAGGGGGCGACTTGGAATGAGCAGTTCTTC | TRBV6-1 | TRBD1 | . | TRBJ2-1
CASSHMNTEAFF | TGTGCCAGCAGTCACATGAACACTGAAGCTTTCTTT | TRBV25-1 | . | many | TRBJ1-1
CASSPGQGSSYGYTF | TGTGCCAGCTCACCCGGACAGGGCTCCAGCTATGGCTACACCTTC | TRBV18 | TRBD1 | many | TRBJ1-2
CASSKGLAGRGSYNEQFF | TGTGCCAGTAGTAAAGGACTAGCGGGAAGGGGCTCCTACAATGAGCAGTTCTTC | TRBV19 | TRBD2 | many | TRBJ2-1
CASRPRQGPHEQYF | TGTGCCAGCAGACCCCGACAGGGCCCCCACGAGCAGTACTTC | TRBV7-8 | TRBD1 | many | TRBJ2-7
CASILDRGPYGYTF | TGTGCCAGCATCCTGGACAGGGGGCCCTATGGCTACACCTTC | TRBV28 | TRBD1 | . | TRBJ1-2
CASSARGRREKLFF | TGTGCCAGCAGCGCGCGGGGGAGGCGGGAAAAACTGTTTTTT | TRBV9 | . | . | TRBJ1-4
CASSLLHDGQYF | TGTGCCAGCAGTCTCCTACATGACGGGCAGTACTTC | TRBV28 | . | many | TRBJ2-7
CAWSGGGQETQYF | TGTGCCTGGTCCGGCGGGGGCCAAGAGACCCAGTACTTC | TRBV30 | TRBD2 | many | TRBJ2-5
CASSFHRGLVGNTIYF | TGTGCCAGCAGCTTCCACAGGGGTTTAGTTGGAAACACCATATATTTT | TRBV11-2 | TRBD1 | many | TRBJ1-3